The present TCR beta chain was sequenced within a study of T cell responses to AZD1222 COVID-19 vaccine. Study results and limitations: Clonal diversity was possibly underestimated, and the donors were mostly white British, with more females. At study baseline, merely five or six AZD1222 recipients were seropositive.

CDR1 is MNHEY, CDR2 SVGEGT, per germline. The CDR3 length is 15 residues. V lost 2 bases and J lost 7, with 18 bases in between. Remarks on this clone: Its antigen is as yet unknown.

Second doses at about 4 or about 12 weeks were pooled. TCRdb's copy holds only in-frame clones and misses some; the assay was immunoSEQ multiplex PCR. This table holds 160,000 or so clones, 90% to 95% found once. J is TRBJ2-7 and V is TRBV6-2 or TRBV6-3; D gene unclear. Sequenced here: peripheral blood, sampled 28 days after the second AZD1222 dose. This receptor was identified in an adult who received the AZD1222 COVID-19 vaccine. Here the CDR3 DNA reads TGTGCCAGCAGTTACCCCACTTCGGGCCCAGAGGAGCAGTACTTC. Protein: CASSYPTSGPEEQYF.